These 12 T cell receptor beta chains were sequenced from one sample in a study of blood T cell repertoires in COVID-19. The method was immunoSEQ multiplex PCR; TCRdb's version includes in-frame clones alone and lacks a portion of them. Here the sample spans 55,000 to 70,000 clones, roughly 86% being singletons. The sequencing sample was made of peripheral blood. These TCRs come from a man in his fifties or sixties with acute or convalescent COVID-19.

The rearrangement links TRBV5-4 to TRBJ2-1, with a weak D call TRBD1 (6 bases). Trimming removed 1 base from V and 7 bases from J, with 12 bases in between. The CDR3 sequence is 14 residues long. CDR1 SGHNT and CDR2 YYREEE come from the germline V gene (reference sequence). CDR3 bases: TGTGCCAGCAGCTTGCGGAACAGGGAGAATGAGCAGTTCTTC. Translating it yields CASSLRNRENEQFF.

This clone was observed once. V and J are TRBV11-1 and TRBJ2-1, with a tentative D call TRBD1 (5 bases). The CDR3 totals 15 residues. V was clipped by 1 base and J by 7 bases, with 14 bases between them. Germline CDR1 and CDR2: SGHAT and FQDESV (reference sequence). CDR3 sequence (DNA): TGTGCCAGCAGCTTAGATCAGGGTTTGGGAAATGAGCAGTTCTTC. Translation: CASSLDQGLGNEQFF.

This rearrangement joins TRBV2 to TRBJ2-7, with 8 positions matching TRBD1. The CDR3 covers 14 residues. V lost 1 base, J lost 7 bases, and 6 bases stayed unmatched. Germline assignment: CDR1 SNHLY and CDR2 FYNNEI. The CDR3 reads CASSEGQGAREQYF. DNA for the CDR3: TGTGCCAGCAGTGAAGGGCAGGGGGCTCGGGAGCAGTACTTC.

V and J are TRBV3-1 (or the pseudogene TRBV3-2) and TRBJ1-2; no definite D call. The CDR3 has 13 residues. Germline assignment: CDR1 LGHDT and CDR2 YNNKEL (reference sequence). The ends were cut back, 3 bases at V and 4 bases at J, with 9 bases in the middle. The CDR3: CASSQTGSYGYTF. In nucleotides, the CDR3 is TGTGCCAGCAGCCAGACGGGAAGCTATGGCTACACCTTC.

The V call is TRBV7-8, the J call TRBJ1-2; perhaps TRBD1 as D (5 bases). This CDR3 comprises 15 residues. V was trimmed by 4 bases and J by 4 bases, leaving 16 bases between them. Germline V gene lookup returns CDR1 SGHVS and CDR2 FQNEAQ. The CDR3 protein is CASSSTAGGSYGYTF. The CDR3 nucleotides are TGTGCCAGCAGCTCCACGGCCGGGGGGAGCTATGGCTACACCTTC.

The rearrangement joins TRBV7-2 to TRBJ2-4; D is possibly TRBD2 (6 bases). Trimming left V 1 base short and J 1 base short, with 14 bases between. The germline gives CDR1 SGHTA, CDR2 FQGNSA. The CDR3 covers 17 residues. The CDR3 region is CASSLVGRGRAKNIQYF. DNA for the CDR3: TGTGCCAGCAGCTTAGTCGGGCGGGGTAGGGCCAAAAACATTCAGTACTTC.

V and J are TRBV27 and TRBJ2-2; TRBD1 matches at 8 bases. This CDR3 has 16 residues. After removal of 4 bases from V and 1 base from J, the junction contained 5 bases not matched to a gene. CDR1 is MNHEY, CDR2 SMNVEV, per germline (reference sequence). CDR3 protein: CASSSGGGLNTGELFF. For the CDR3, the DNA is TGTGCCAGCAGTTCAGGGGGCGGATTGAACACCGGGGAGCTGTTTTTT.

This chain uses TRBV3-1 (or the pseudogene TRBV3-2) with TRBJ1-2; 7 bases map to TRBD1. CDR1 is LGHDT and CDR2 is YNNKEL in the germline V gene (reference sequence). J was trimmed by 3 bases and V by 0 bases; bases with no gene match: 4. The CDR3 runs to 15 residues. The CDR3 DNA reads TGTGCCAGCAGCCAAGACTCCAGGGGGGACTATGGCTACACCTTC. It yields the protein CASSQDSRGDYGYTF.

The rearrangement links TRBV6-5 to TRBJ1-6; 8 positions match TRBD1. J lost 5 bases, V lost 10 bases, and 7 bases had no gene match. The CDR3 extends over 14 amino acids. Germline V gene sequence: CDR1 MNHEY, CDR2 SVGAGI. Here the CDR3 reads CAIRQGYNNSPLHF. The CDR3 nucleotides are TGTGCCATTAGACAGGGGTATAATAATTCACCCCTCCACTTT.

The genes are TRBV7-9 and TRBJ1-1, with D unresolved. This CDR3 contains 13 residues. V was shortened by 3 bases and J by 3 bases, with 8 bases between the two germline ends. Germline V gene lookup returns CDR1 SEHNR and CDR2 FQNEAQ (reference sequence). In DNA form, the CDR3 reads TGTGCCAGCAGCTTCGGGGAGGACACTGAAGCTTTCTTT. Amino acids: CASSFGEDTEAFF.

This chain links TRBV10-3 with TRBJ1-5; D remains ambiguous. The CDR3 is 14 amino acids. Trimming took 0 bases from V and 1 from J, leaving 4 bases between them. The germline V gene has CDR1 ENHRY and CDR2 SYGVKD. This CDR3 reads CAISESGSNQPQHF. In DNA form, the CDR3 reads TGTGCCATCAGTGAGTCGGGCAGCAATCAGCCCCAGCATTTT.

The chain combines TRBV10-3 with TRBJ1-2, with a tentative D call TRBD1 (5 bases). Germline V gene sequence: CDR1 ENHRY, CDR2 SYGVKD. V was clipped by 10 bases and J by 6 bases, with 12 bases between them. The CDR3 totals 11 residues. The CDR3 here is CATQEGNGYTF. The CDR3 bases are TGTGCCACGCAGGAGGGGAATGGCTACACCTTC.